This T cell receptor beta chain is drawn from a study of OX40 agonist ivuxolimab in advanced cancers. General study findings and limits: Mean expanded clone counts were higher in CD8+ than CD4+ T cells. CD4+ and CD8+ T cells in blood underwent clonal expansion by week 6 at 0.1 to 3.0 mg/kg.

Drawing of blood for sampling happened at baseline, at cycle 4 day 1, and at cycle 7 day 1. V was pared by 1 base and J by 4 bases, with 13 bases between. The V gene's germline CDR1 is LGHNA and CDR2 YSLEER. The CDR3 totals 15 residues. In regard to this clone: Its specificity is not known.

Libraries were prepared by immunoSEQ multiplex PCR; TCRdb keeps only in-frame clonotypes and omits some of them. The sample lists about 8,000 clones; roughly 88% were seen once. Sample: CD4+ or CD8+ T cells sorted from blood, taken in a trial of the OX40 agonist ivuxolimab. This clonotype was obtained from an adult with an advanced solid tumor such as melanoma, head and neck, liver or kidney cancer. The chain couples TRBV4-3 to TRBJ1-2; TRBD1 is a possible D gene (6 bases). The CDR3 loop reads CASSQGRQGIYGYTF. For the CDR3, the DNA is TGCGCCAGCAGCCAAGGTCGCCAGGGGATCTATGGCTACACCTTC.